The next 17 T cell receptor beta chains were all read from a single sample in a study of vaccination and CD4 T cells after COVID-19. Scientists ran DNA taken from cultured CD4+ T cells through the Oncomine TCR Beta short-read assay for sequencing. Cultures of CD4+ T cells served as the source for extracting genomic DNA. Using its own MiXCR run on the PCR reads, TCRdb lists one record per CDR3 protein. The data contain some 10,000 distinct CDR3 sequences, 28% of them singletons. Their antigens are not known. Sample treatment: roughly ten-day PBMC culture with coronavirus spike peptide pools or control peptides (ViraFEST assay). CD4+ T lymphocytes from the unexposed donor were collected before the COVID-19 pandemic (2011-2018). Source material: CD4+ T cells from blood, cultured in vitro. The receptors here all came from a human donor in good health.

The gene calls are TRBV28 and TRBJ2-3; D is ambiguous. The ends were cut back, 3 bases at V and 1 base at J, with 5 bases in the middle. The CDR3 consists of 13 residues. Germline assignment: CDR1 MDHEN and CDR2 SYDVKM. The CDR3 bases are TGTGCCAGCAGTTTGTTAGGCACAGATACGCAGTATTTT. As protein: CASSLLGTDTQYF.

The chain is built from TRBV14 and TRBJ2-7, with 8 positions matching TRBD2. CDR1 is SGHDN and CDR2 is FVKESK in the germline V gene. This CDR3 spans 14 amino acids. The ends lost 7 bases at V and 7 bases at J; junction bases unmatched: 12. The DNA for the CDR3 is TGTGCCAGCATGGTCTCGGGAGGGCCGGGAGAGCAGTACTTC. This translates into CASMVSGGPGEQYF.

This clonotype occurred a few times. This chain joins TRBV7-3 and TRBJ1-5, with D possibly being TRBD1 (5 bases). This CDR3 comprises 15 residues. CDR1 SGHTA and CDR2 FQGTGA come from the germline V gene. Trimming removed 3 bases from V and 2 bases from J, with 11 bases in between. CDR3 sequence (DNA): TGTGCCAGCAGCTTCTGTCAGGGTCGCAATCAGCCCCAGCATTTT. Its translation is CASSFCQGRNQPQHF.

This clonotype was recorded a few times. This chain connects TRBV24-1 to TRBJ2-1; D remains unclear. Germline V gene data show CDR1 as KGHDR and CDR2 as SFDVKD. This CDR3 is 13 amino acids long. V lost 0 bases and J 10 bases, leaving 9 bases between the germline ends. The chain's CDR3 is CATSDLLPYEQFF. In DNA form, the CDR3 reads TGTGCCACCAGTGATTTGCTTCCCTACGAGCAGTTCTTC.

Within the sample, this clonotype is medium-sized. The gene calls are TRBV24-1 and TRBJ1-6; D perhaps matches TRBD1 (6 bases). CDR3 length: 13 amino acids. Trimming pared 7 bases from V and 10 bases from J, leaving 13 bases between. From germline, CDR1 is KGHDR and CDR2 SFDVKD. The chain's CDR3 is CATSADRRSPLHF. CDR3 DNA: TGTGCCACCAGCGCAGACAGGAGATCACCCCTCCACTTT.

The V and J genes are TRBV10-3 and TRBJ2-7; D is uncertain. Germline-derived CDR1 and CDR2 are ENHRY and SYGVKD. Trimming took 3 bases from V and 10 from J, leaving 10 bases between them. This CDR3 comprises 11 residues. DNA of the CDR3: TGTGCCATCAGTGATCTCACAGTTCAGTACTTC. Its translation: CAISDLTVQYF.

The chain employs TRBV20-1 and TRBJ2-5, with D tentatively TRBD2 (5 bases). Trimming stripped 0 bases from V and 5 bases from J, with 10 bases between. This CDR3 has 13 residues. Germline V gene lookup returns CDR1 DFQATT and CDR2 SNEGSKA (reference sequence). The chain's CDR3 is CSARDVGEETQYF. CDR3 DNA sequence: TGCAGTGCTAGAGATGTGGGAGAGGAGACCCAGTACTTC.

In its sample, this clonotype was seen a few times. V is TRBV6-1 and J is TRBJ1-2, with a weak D call TRBD1 (5 bases). Trimming pared 9 bases from V and 13 bases from J, leaving 33 bases between. The germline V gene encodes CDR1 MNHNS and CDR2 SASEGT. The CDR3 length is 16 residues. The chain's CDR3 is CASKLSGGAPSGGLTF. The CDR3 DNA is TGTGCCAGTAAATTGAGTGGAGGGGCACCGAGTGGAGGACTCACCTTC.

The J gene is TRBJ2-5, the V gene TRBV30, with D possibly being TRBD2 (6 bases). CDR1 is GTSNPN, CDR2 SVGIG, per germline (reference sequence). The CDR3 spans 15 residues. The V and J ends lost 3 bases and 5 bases respectively, with 19 bases between them. The CDR3 spells CAWSLAGGSRETQYF. The CDR3 DNA reads TGTGCCTGGAGCCTCGCTGGGGGGTCTAGGGAGACCCAGTACTTC.

In regard to this clonotype: Germline is not matched at one junction end, which may reflect a read error. The CDR3 DNA reads TGTGCCAGCACCCCGGGACTAGCGGGAGTGGGAGTCTACAATGGGCAGTTCTTC. The encoded protein is CASTPGLAGVGVYNGQFF. J is TRBJ2-1 and V is TRBV6-2 or TRBV6-3; TRBD2 matches at 14 bases. This CDR3 contains 18 residues. Germline CDR1 reads MNHEY; CDR2 reads SVGEGT.

This clonotype was picked up a small number of times. The chain joins TRBV20-1 to TRBJ1-2, with 9 bases aligning to TRBD1. Germline V CDR1 and CDR2: DFQATT, SNEGSKA (reference sequence). The CDR3 is 12 residues long. Germline trimming cut 5 bases from V and 7 bases from J; bases unmatched to any gene: 5. In DNA, the CDR3 is TGCAGTGCTCCTACGGACAGGGGTGGCTACACCTTC. This codes for CSAPTDRGGYTF.

This clonotype was detected a few times. V is TRBV18 and J is TRBJ2-5; 7 positions match TRBD2. J lost 5 bases, V lost 3 bases, and 6 bases had no gene match. Germline V gives CDR1 KGHSH, CDR2 LQKENI. The CDR3 has 14 residues. The CDR3 region is CASSPGGSRETQYF. The CDR3, as DNA: TGTGCCAGCTCACCCGGGGGGTCTCGGGAGACCCAGTACTTC.

The CDR3 DNA reads TGTGCCAGCAGTTCTCAGGGGAGAGGCTACACCTTC. Protein sequence: CASSSQGRGYTF. The gene calls are TRBV28 and TRBJ1-2; tentative D call: TRBD1 (6 bases). The CDR3 spans 12 residues. The germline V gene encodes CDR1 MDHEN and CDR2 SYDVKM. Trimming took 4 bases from V and 8 from J, leaving 11 bases between them.

This clonotype has more than one count but fewer than ten. The CDR3 region has the DNA TGTGCCAGCAGCAAAGGAGCGGGGATGACTCAGCCCCAGCATTTT. This codes for CASSKGAGMTQPQHF. The chain has TRBV21-1 and TRBJ1-5. TRBV21-1 is labeled a pseudogene. The CDR3 consists of 15 residues.

V gene TRBV27 combines with J gene TRBJ2-7; D is unclear. The CDR3 runs 13 residues. Trimming cost V 5 bases and J 1 base, with 9 bases left between them. Germline CDR1 MNHEY, CDR2 SMNVEV (reference sequence). CDR3 amino acids: CASSLTWSYEQYF. DNA of the CDR3: TGTGCCAGCAGTCTAACCTGGTCCTACGAGCAGTACTTC.

This clonotype was counted between two and nine times. V and J are TRBV10-3 and TRBJ1-5, with 8 positions matching TRBD1. The germline gives CDR1 ENHRY, CDR2 SYGVKD. Germline trimming cut 0 bases from V and 6 bases from J; bases unmatched to any gene: 4. The CDR3 loop spans 15 amino acids. CDR3 protein: CAISESGQGSQPQHF. The CDR3 nucleotides are TGTGCCATCAGTGAGTCCGGACAGGGAAGTCAGCCCCAGCATTTT.

This clonotype was counted only a few times. The rearrangement uses TRBV20-1 and TRBJ2-1; 12 positions match TRBD2. Germline V gene lookup returns CDR1 DFQATT and CDR2 SNEGSKA (reference sequence). The V segment lost 4 bases and the J segment 4 bases; nucleotides outside the gene matches: 5. This CDR3 has 15 residues. The CDR3 protein is CSAISSGREYNEQFF. CDR3 DNA: TGCAGTGCTATCTCTAGCGGGAGGGAGTACAATGAGCAGTTCTTC.